A selection of T cell receptor beta chains follows, all from one sample in a study of cytomegalovirus exposure and HLA in healthy donors. The protocol was immunoSEQ multiplex PCR, while the TCRdb copy is restricted to in-frame clones and leaves out a portion. Of around 210,000 clones listed, around 83% are singletons. Sequenced material: PBMCs. All receptors come from a woman aged 40 to 50 in good health and CMV-seronegative. CDR3s leave out the opening cysteine and the closing phenylalanine or tryptophan. The D gene is left open where the match is weak.

>TRBV6-4|.|TRBJ1-2
ASSVPQGYRPNYGYT
>TRBV28|TRBD2|TRBJ2-3
ASSLYGLAGSSTDTQY
>TRBV10-2|.|TRBJ1-1
ASSEGAREAF
>TRBV27|.|TRBJ2-5
ASSLTDQETQY
>TRBV29-1|TRBD2|TRBJ2-1
SDRLAAPFSEQF
>TRBV7-2|.|TRBJ1-3
ASSTYPGNTIY
>TRBV28|TRBD2|TRBJ2-7
ASSITSGGYEQY
>TRBV9|.|TRBJ1-3
ASSAQGLGPSGNTIY
>TRBV5-1|TRBD1|TRBJ2-7
ASSLGLRQGSHEQY
>TRBV9|.|TRBJ1-1
ASSVVKGGLPNTEAF
>TRBV25-1|.|TRBJ2-3
ASSEWGGQTRTDTQY
>TRBV18|TRBD2|TRBJ2-7
ASSPLAGGPGNEQY
>TRBV27|TRBD1|TRBJ2-4
ASSLTGAVAGIQY
>TRBV19|TRBD2|TRBJ2-1
ASRAGGTDEQF
>TRBV28|TRBD1|TRBJ2-3
ASSLTGVRTDTQY
>TRBV7-3|TRBD1|TRBJ1-2
ASSSIDRGGYT
>TRBV6-5|TRBD1|TRBJ2-7
ASSYSGTGIYEQY
>TRBV2|.|TRBJ1-1
ASRTDPPPYEAF
>TRBV9|.|TRBJ2-3
ASSVTGWGDTQY
>TRBV2|.|TRBJ1-2
ASSVTANGYT
>TRBV15|.|TRBJ2-7
ATSIQSDYEQY
>TRBV13|TRBD1|TRBJ2-3
ASSEGTASTDTQY
>TRBV5-1|TRBD1|TRBJ2-7
ASSFLSQGREQY
>TRBV7-9|.|TRBJ2-1
ASSFSVLLYNEQF
>TRBV19|TRBD2|TRBJ2-7
ASSMGGRAKDPEQY
>TRBV4-1|TRBD2|TRBJ2-1
ASSRPAGTSGRNEQF
>TRBV9|.|TRBJ2-1
ASSVGSAGEQF
>TRBV27|.|TRBJ2-7
ASSSTANEQY
>TRBV9|.|TRBJ1-5
ASSVAGVNQPQH
>TRBV27|TRBD2|TRBJ2-7
ASRSHSSGSSYEQY
>TRBV27|.|TRBJ2-3
ASSYQDPLTDTQY
>TRBV18|TRBD2|TRBJ2-1
ASSGLLAGGNEQF
>TRBV7-6|.|TRBJ1-1
ASSSWGGSEAF
>TRBV18|TRBD1|TRBJ2-7
ASSPGTGVLYEQY
>TRBV7-2|.|TRBJ2-7
ASSWPSYEQY
>TRBV6-5|.|TRBJ1-4
ASSGGGKKLF
>TRBV7-9|.|TRBJ1-5
ASSHAAESNQPQH
>TRBV10-3|.|TRBJ1-4
AISDHNEKLF
>TRBV6-5|.|TRBJ2-1
ASSYSPEGAYNEQF
>TRBV30|TRBD2|TRBJ2-4
ASRTSGVKNIQY
>TRBV19|.|TRBJ1-1
ASRAKFNTEAF
>TRBV11-1|.|TRBJ1-2
ASSFGQYRGYT
>TRBV2|TRBD1|TRBJ2-7
ASSPRTGGRREQY
>TRBV7-3|.|TRBJ2-2
ASHGRNTGELF
>TRBV4-1|.|TRBJ2-5
ASSQPTGLETQY
>TRBV29-1|TRBD1|TRBJ1-2
SVAEPGQGYNYGYT
>TRBV10-3|TRBD2|TRBJ2-7
AISALAGAYEQY
>TRBV5-1|TRBD1|TRBJ1-4
ASSWETGTNEKLF
>TRBV7-2|TRBD2|TRBJ2-1
ASSLVPSGRAAEQF
>TRBV7-9|.|TRBJ2-6
ASASALAGANVLT